This TCR beta chain was sequenced in a study of blood T cell repertoires in COVID-19. Per the study methods: Amplification of reference gene primers provided the estimated nucleated cell counts. Profiling relied on immunoSEQ multiplex PCR, and the TCRdb table lists in-frame clones only, not all of them. That table supplies the V and J calls and clone size; D and trimming were determined from the DNA. The table has approximately 100,000 clones, 71% seen once. V lost 3 bases and J 6 bases, leaving 6 bases between the germline ends. This CDR3 has 11 residues. The chain combines TRBV12-3 or TRBV12-4 with TRBJ2-7, with unresolved D. This sequence originates from a human donor with acute or convalescent COVID-19. The donor label of this sample is uncertain. The sample was peripheral blood. The CDR3 DNA is TGTGCCAGCAGTTTTCTAGGCGAGCAGTACTTC. Translation: CASSFLGEQYF.